The 28 T cell receptor beta chains below all came from one sample that was sequenced in a study of response to subunit inactivated influenza vaccine. TCRdb independently ran MiXCR on the RT-PCR reads; one entry per CDR3 protein. Among more than 450,000 distinct CDR3 sequences listed, 6.5% to 8% were seen once. Sequences were derived from PBMCs from blood, sampled 23 to 25 months after vaccination. The receptors come from a man in his fifties or sixties who received an inactivated influenza vaccine.

A note on this clonotype: One base away lies a much larger clone, so this may be a sequencing read error. J is TRBJ1-1 and V is TRBV29-1; a weak D match, TRBD1 (6 bases). Germline-derived CDR1 and CDR2 are SQVTM and ANQGSEA. Trimming stripped 3 bases from V and 1 base from J, with 12 bases between. This CDR3 has 14 residues. The CDR3 loop reads CSVDLGGRNTEAFF. CDR3 nucleotide sequence: TGCAGCGTTGATTTGGGGGGCAGGAACACTGAAGCTTTCTTT.

The V call is TRBV27, the J call TRBJ1-4, with D possibly matching TRBD1 (5 bases). The ends were cut back, 7 bases at V and 8 bases at J, with 17 bases in the middle. Germline CDR1 MNHEY, CDR2 SMNVEV (reference sequence). The CDR3 is 14 amino acids. The CDR3 sequence is CASTPDSGGEKLFF. In nucleotides, the CDR3 is TGTGCCAGCACCCCCGACAGTGGGGGGGAAAAACTGTTTTTT.

V and J are TRBV20-1 and TRBJ1-2; TRBD1 matches at 9 bases. CDR3 length equals 14 residues. With V trimmed by 0 bases and J by 8 bases, 7 bases remained unmatched. CDR1 and CDR2 (germline): DFQATT, SNEGSKA (reference sequence). CDR3 DNA sequence: TGCAGTGCTAGAGATCGGGACAGGGCCTCGGGCTACACCTTC. It specifies CSARDRDRASGYTF.

This clonotype was observed a few times. J is TRBJ2-7 and V is TRBV6-2 or TRBV6-3; 7 positions match TRBD2. Trimming took 7 bases from V and 4 from J; bases not matched to a gene: 10. Germline CDR1 and CDR2: MNHEY and SVGEGT. The CDR3 runs 14 residues. The CDR3 DNA reads TGTGCCAGCACCATTGCGGGACTATCTTACGAGCAGTACTTC. Its translation: CASTIAGLSYEQYF.

The table lists this clonotype with a few counts. The rearrangement links TRBV20-1 to TRBJ2-3, with 9 bases fitting TRBD2. Losses at the gene ends were 2 bases for V and 6 bases for J; bases not matched to a gene: 6. This CDR3 has 14 residues. Germline CDR1 and CDR2: DFQATT and SNEGSKA (reference sequence). Written as DNA, the CDR3 is TGCAGTGCTAGAAGACTAGCGGCCCCGGATACGCAGTATTTT. Translated, it gives CSARRLAAPDTQYF.

This clonotype appeared many times. The DNA for the CDR3 is TGCAGCGTTGGGGGCTTTCGGACCGAGCAGTACTTC. Encoded protein: CSVGGFRTEQYF. The chain employs TRBV29-1 and TRBJ2-7; D perhaps matches TRBD1 (5 bases). The CDR3 has 12 residues. Germline V gene lookup returns CDR1 SQVTM and CDR2 ANQGSEA. The ends were cut back, 4 bases at V and 6 bases at J, with 13 bases in the middle.

This clonotype was seen repeatedly, ten times or more. This chain connects TRBV7-2 to TRBJ1-2, with D possibly TRBD1 on 6 matching bases. The V gene's germline CDR1 is SGHTA and CDR2 FQGNSA. Deletions cut 4 bases from V and 8 bases from J, with 17 bases between. This CDR3 has 14 amino acids. DNA of the CDR3: TGTGCCAGCAGCTCGGCCCTGACAGGTCGAGGCTACACCTTC. Protein sequence: CASSSALTGRGYTF.

V and J are TRBV3-1 and TRBJ2-2; 10 bases line up with TRBD1. The CDR3 is made up of 16 amino acids. Germline-derived CDR1 and CDR2 are LGHDT and YNNKEL (reference sequence). V shed 1 base and J 5 bases; nucleotides not matched to a gene: 4. The CDR3 coding sequence is TGTGCCAGCAGCCAAGTGGGACAGGGGTGGACCGGGGAGCTGTTTTTT. Its protein product is CASSQVGQGWTGELFF.

The rearrangement uses TRBV7-8 and TRBJ2-7; D unresolved. There are 12 residues in the CDR3. Trimming cost V 1 base and J 6 bases, with 7 bases left between them. In germline, CDR1 is SGHVS, CDR2 FQNEAQ. CDR3 DNA: TGTGCCAGCAGCTTAGACGGGCGCGAGCAGTACTTC. Translating it yields CASSLDGREQYF.

This clonotype appeared a few times. CDR3 sequence reads: CSARDYREAKNIQYF. CDR3 in DNA: TGCAGTGCTAGAGATTACCGGGAGGCCAAAAACATTCAGTACTTC. The chain employs TRBV20-1 and TRBJ2-4, with D maybe TRBD2 (6 bases). V was clipped by 0 bases and J by 1 base, with 10 bases between them. The CDR3 is 15 residues long. CDR1 is DFQATT, CDR2 SNEGSKA, per germline (reference sequence).

A few counts support this clonotype. V and J are TRBV6-2 or TRBV6-3 and TRBJ1-6; D possibly corresponds to TRBD1 (5 bases). V lost 0 bases, J lost 9 bases, and 12 bases lay in between. Germline assignment: CDR1 MNHEY and CDR2 SVGEGT. CDR3 length: 15 residues. DNA for the CDR3: TGTGCCAGCAGTTACTCGGACACCTCAGGTTCACCCCTCCACTTT. This gives the protein CASSYSDTSGSPLHF.

There are many counts of this clonotype. This chain connects TRBV20-1 to TRBJ2-1, with 10 bases fitting TRBD2. V lost 5 bases to trimming and J lost 6 bases; unmatched junction nucleotides: 10. Germline values: CDR1 DFQATT, CDR2 SNEGSKA (reference sequence). The CDR3 extends over 15 amino acids. As DNA, the CDR3 is TGCAGTGCTCGGGGTAGCGGGAGGATGTCCAATGAGCAGTTCTTC. It is translated as CSARGSGRMSNEQFF.

This clonotype showed up just a few times. This sequence joins TRBV20-1 and TRBJ2-7; D unclear. This CDR3 is built from 14 residues. Germline V lookup: CDR1 DFQATT, CDR2 SNEGSKA (reference sequence). Trimming left V 0 bases short and J 1 base short, with 10 bases between. CDR3 in amino acids: CSARDFAESYEQYF. The CDR3 DNA is TGCAGTGCTAGAGATTTCGCTGAATCCTACGAGCAGTACTTC.

On this clonotype itself: This may arise from a read error, as a much more abundant clone is one base away. The V gene is TRBV5-5, the J gene TRBJ2-1, with D tentatively TRBD2 (5 bases). V was pared by 4 bases and J by 1 base, with 9 bases between. The CDR3 consists of 14 residues. Germline-derived CDR1 and CDR2 are SGHKS and YYEKEE (reference sequence). The CDR3 sequence is CASSPGVSYNEQFF. The CDR3 region has the DNA TGTGCCAGCAGCCCCGGGGTGTCCTACAATGAGCAGTTCTTC.

This clonotype was seen at least ten times. The chain has TRBV10-1 and TRBJ2-1, with D perhaps TRBD1 or TRBD2 (6 bases each). V lost 6 bases and J 7 bases, leaving 22 bases between the germline ends. Germline V gene sequence: CDR1 WNHNN, CDR2 SYGVQD (reference sequence). The CDR3 covers 16 residues. As DNA, the CDR3 is TGCGCCAGCAGCCCCTCGGGGGCAGGGATGAGAAATGAGCAGTTCTTC. Protein: CASSPSGAGMRNEQFF.

This clonotype appeared a few times. This chain links TRBV24-1 with TRBJ2-7; D is unresolved. The V gene's germline CDR1 is KGHDR and CDR2 SFDVKD. Trimming took 2 bases from V and 2 from J, leaving 9 bases between them. This CDR3 comprises 14 residues. The CDR3 DNA is TGTGCCACCAGTGATTCGGGCACCACCTACGAGCAGTACTTC. It is translated as CATSDSGTTYEQYF.

The V call is TRBV6-5, the J call TRBJ1-1; TRBD1 matches at 7 bases. V trimming: 3 bases; J trimming: 1 base; junction bases outside the gene matches: 5. This CDR3 comprises 15 residues. Germline V gene data show CDR1 as MNHEY and CDR2 as SVGAGI. The CDR3 protein is CASSYNRGPNTEAFF. For the CDR3, the DNA is TGTGCCAGCAGTTATAACAGGGGCCCGAACACTGAAGCTTTCTTT.

This clonotype was observed at least ten times. The CDR3 DNA reads as TGCGCCAGCAGCCAAGAATTGGCTAGCGGGAGGCCTGAGCAGTTCTTC. It is translated as CASSQELASGRPEQFF. The chain joins TRBV4-3 to TRBJ2-1; 11 bases agree with TRBD2. Germline CDR1 reads LGHNA; CDR2 reads YSLEER. The CDR3 runs 16 residues. The V segment lost 0 bases and the J segment 9 bases; nucleotides outside the gene matches: 7.

The table lists this clonotype with a few counts. The V call is TRBV20-1, the J call TRBJ1-5, with a tentative D call TRBD1 (6 bases). The germline CDR1 and CDR2 sequences are DFQATT and SNEGSKA (reference sequence). The CDR3 spans 15 residues. The ends were cut back, 4 bases at V and 3 bases at J, with 16 bases in the middle. Written as DNA, the CDR3 is TGCAGTGCTATCGAAGGCAGGGGTGCCAATCAGCCCCAGCATTTT. This codes for CSAIEGRGANQPQHF.

The chain links TRBV11-1 to TRBJ2-1; D call uncertain. CDR1 is SGHAT and CDR2 is FQDESV in the germline V gene (reference sequence). This CDR3 is built from 16 residues. With 6 bases removed from V and 0 bases from J, the gap between germline ends came to 15 bases. The CDR3 loop reads CASRPRGSISYNEQFF. The CDR3 DNA reads as TGTGCCAGCAGACCACGTGGTAGCATCTCCTACAATGAGCAGTTCTTC. Complete variable domain (other parts from reference TRBV11-1 and TRBJ2-1): EAEVAQSPRYKITEKSQAVAFWCDPISGHATLYWYRQILGQGPELLVQFQDESVVDDSQLPKDRFSAERLKGVDSTLKIQPAELGDSAMYLCASRPRGSISYNEQFFGPGTRLTVL.

This clonotype was picked up many times. V usage is TRBV2 and J usage is TRBJ2-7; D gene uncertain. The V end lost 6 bases, the J end lost 6 bases, and 9 bases lay between the germline ends. Germline assignment: CDR1 SNHLY and CDR2 FYNNEI. This CDR3 region has 11 residues. Written as DNA, the CDR3 is TGTGCCAGCAGCTCCACGACCGAGCAGTACTTC. This translates into CASSSTTEQYF.

This clonotype was recorded at least ten times. This rearrangement joins TRBV20-1 to TRBJ2-5, with unresolved D. This CDR3 spans 14 amino acids. Trimming took off 2 bases at V and 2 bases at J, with 12 bases between the two ends. The germline CDR1 and CDR2 sequences are DFQATT and SNEGSKA (reference sequence). The CDR3 DNA follows: TGCAGTGCTAGACAGATCTTGGGGCAAGAGACCCAGTACTTC. Translation gives CSARQILGQETQYF.

Turning to this clonotype: A read error may produce the germline difference seen at one junction end. The chain is built from TRBV10-3 and TRBJ2-1; 8 nucleotides line up with TRBD1. This CDR3 has 16 residues. CDR1 and CDR2 from the germline V gene are ENHRY and SYGVKD. CDR3 amino acids: CAISGGQASSYNDQFF. The DNA for the CDR3 is TGTGCCATCAGTGGGGGACAGGCCAGCTCCTACAATGATCAGTTCTTC.

This clonotype was seen a handful of times. The chain carries TRBV4-3 and TRBJ2-7; 9 bases line up with TRBD2. Looked up from germline, CDR1 is LGHNA and CDR2 is YSLEER. This CDR3 has 17 amino acids. With 0 bases clipped from V and 0 bases from J, the junction kept 6 bases outside the gene matches. DNA of the CDR3: TGCGCCAGCAGCCAAGACCCGCCTAGCGGGGACTCCTACGAGCAGTACTTC. Amino acids: CASSQDPPSGDSYEQYF.

This clonotype appeared many times. The CDR3 spells CASSLGRGYSGTGELFF. The CDR3 nucleotides are TGTGCCAGCAGTTTAGGGAGGGGCTACTCGGGTACCGGGGAGCTGTTTTTT. The chain couples TRBV28 to TRBJ2-2; 7 bases fit TRBD2. Germline values: CDR1 MDHEN, CDR2 SYDVKM. This CDR3 region has 17 residues. V dropped 2 bases and J dropped 5; count of bases not matched to a gene: 11.

This clonotype was picked up a small number of times. The chain combines TRBV2 with TRBJ1-5; maybe TRBD1 (6 bases). V lost 2 bases and J 0 bases, leaving 11 bases between the germline ends. The CDR3 is made up of 16 amino acids. In germline, CDR1 is SNHLY, CDR2 FYNNEI. CDR3 in DNA: TGTGCCAGCAGTGAACGTGGGGGCTATAGCAATCAGCCCCAGCATTTT. Its protein is CASSERGGYSNQPQHF.

This clonotype was found a few times. This chain uses TRBV4-1 with TRBJ1-6; D unresolved. The CDR3 is made up of 17 amino acids. The V gene lost 1 base and the J gene lost 0 bases, with 10 bases spanning the gap. The germline CDR1 and CDR2 sequences are MGHRA and YSYEKL. CDR3 amino acids: CASSQAPGYSYNSPLHF. In nucleotides, the CDR3 is TGCGCCAGCAGCCAAGCTCCGGGATACTCCTATAATTCACCCCTCCACTTT.

This chain joins TRBV20-1 and TRBJ2-7; no clear D gene. The length of the CDR3 is 13 residues. Germline V gene lookup returns CDR1 DFQATT and CDR2 SNEGSKA (reference sequence). V lost 2 bases and J lost 5, with 13 bases in between. Here the CDR3 DNA reads TGCAGTGCTAGACCCCAAGGAAGTAACGAGCAGTACTTC. Amino acid sequence: CSARPQGSNEQYF.